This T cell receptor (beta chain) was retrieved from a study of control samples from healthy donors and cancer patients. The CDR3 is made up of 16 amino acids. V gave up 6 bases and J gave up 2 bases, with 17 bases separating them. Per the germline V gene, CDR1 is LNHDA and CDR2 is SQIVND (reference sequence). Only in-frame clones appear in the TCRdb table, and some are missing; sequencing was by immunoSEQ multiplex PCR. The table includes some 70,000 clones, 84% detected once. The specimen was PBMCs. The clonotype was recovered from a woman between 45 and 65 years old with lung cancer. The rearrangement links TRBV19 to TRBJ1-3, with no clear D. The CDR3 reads CASSSNLGTAGNTIYF. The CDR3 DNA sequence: TGTGCCAGTAGCTCGAACCTGGGAACAGCTGGAAACACCATATATTTT. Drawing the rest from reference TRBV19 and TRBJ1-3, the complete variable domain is DGGITQSPKYLFRKEGQNVTLSCEQNLNHDAMYWYRQDPGQGLRLIYYSQIVNDFQKGDIAEGYSVSREKKESFPLTVTSAQKNPTAFYLCASSSNLGTAGNTIYFGEGSWLTVV.